A selection of T cell receptor beta chains follows, all from one sample in a study of Tregs in tolerant kidney transplant recipients. The protocol was immunoSEQ multiplex PCR, while the TCRdb copy is restricted to in-frame clones and leaves out a portion. Of roughly 120,000 clones listed, approximately 90% are singletons. What was sequenced was CD4+ T cells from blood. These receptors all stem from a human donor in good health. Each CDR3 is given with its conserved first and last residue. D genes are given only for firm matches. Clone sizes are given selectively: once, few, many, or a class where the clone is expanded.

D gene	V gene	clone size	J gene	CDR3 DNA	CDR3 protein
NA	TRBV2	NA	TRBJ1-1	TGTGCCAGCAGGCAGAACACTGAAGCTTTCTTT	CASRQNTEAFF
NA	TRBV5-1	NA	TRBJ2-5	TGCGCCAGCACGGACAGTCAAGAGACCCAGTACTTC	CASTDSQETQYF
NA	TRBV6-5	NA	TRBJ1-2	TGTGCCAGCAGTTCTACCGGGACGGTCTATGGCTACACCTTC	CASSSTGTVYGYTF
NA	TRBV7-2	once	TRBJ2-5	TGTGCCAGCAGCTTGCTGAGGGAGACCCAGTACTTC	CASSLLRETQYF
NA	TRBV19	NA	TRBJ1-2	TGTGCCAGTAGTATAAGCCAGGGGAACTATGGCTACACCTTC	CASSISQGNYGYTF
TRBD1	TRBV29-1	NA	TRBJ1-1	TGCAGCGTTGACGGGACAGGGGGATGGGGGAACACTGAAGCTTTCTTT	CSVDGTGGWGNTEAFF
NA	TRBV9	NA	TRBJ1-2	TGTGCCAGCAGCGAGAACTATGGCTACACCTTC	CASSENYGYTF
TRBD2	TRBV6-5	NA	TRBJ2-7	TGTGCCAGCAGTTACTCCTCCCGAGGGAGGGGCTACGAGCAGTACTTC	CASSYSSRGRGYEQYF
NA	TRBV5-1	NA	TRBJ1-2	TGCGCCAGCAGCTTGACTGGGGGCGATGGCTACACCTTC	CASSLTGGDGYTF
NA	TRBV19	once	TRBJ2-2	TGTGCCAGTAGTAAATGGCCAGGTACGAACACCGGGGAGCTGTTTTTT	CASSKWPGTNTGELFF
NA	TRBV4-2	few	TRBJ1-2	TGTGCCAGCAGACGTGCATGGGATCTCTATGGCTACACCTTC	CASRRAWDLYGYTF
NA	TRBV4-1	NA	TRBJ2-2	TGCGCCAGCAGCCAACGAATCCGTGGGCAGGAGAACACCGGGGAGCTGTTTTTT	CASSQRIRGQENTGELFF
TRBD2	TRBV5-1	NA	TRBJ2-1	TGCGCCAGCAGCTCTGGACTAGCGGGTTACAATGAGCAGTTCTTC	CASSSGLAGYNEQFF
NA	TRBV5-8	NA	TRBJ1-5	TGTGCCAGCAGGGGGTCTGGCCAGCCCCAGCATTTT	CASRGSGQPQHF
NA	TRBV7-9	NA	TRBJ2-5	TGTGCCAGCAGCCCCCCCTATAGGGGGACCGAAGAGACCCAGTACTTC	CASSPPYRGTEETQYF
NA	TRBV5-1	NA	TRBJ2-7	TGCGCCAGCAGCAGAACAGGGTTCGAGCAGTACTTC	CASSRTGFEQYF
TRBD2	TRBV6-6	NA	TRBJ2-1	TGTGCCAGCAGCCCGCTAGCGGGAGGGTACTACAATGAGCAGTTCTTC	CASSPLAGGYYNEQFF
NA	TRBV7-6	NA	TRBJ2-2	TGTGCCAGCAGCCCTTGGGGAGGCAACACCGGGGAGCTGTTTTTT	CASSPWGGNTGELFF
NA	TRBV2	NA	TRBJ1-5	TGTGCCAGCAGTGGCTCCTCACGGGGTCAGCCCCAGCATTTT	CASSGSSRGQPQHF
NA	TRBV6-1	once	TRBJ1-2	TGTGCCAGCAGTGGCGGCTATGGCTACACCTTC	CASSGGYGYTF
NA	TRBV6-1	NA	TRBJ1-2	TGTGCCAGCAGTGAAGGGTCAGGACGAGGCTACACCTTC	CASSEGSGRGYTF
TRBD2	TRBV7-7	NA	TRBJ2-5	TGTGCCAGCAGCTGGGGACTAGTGGAGACCCAGTACTTC	CASSWGLVETQYF
NA	TRBV15	NA	TRBJ1-1	TGTGCCACCAGCCCCGAACAGGGAAGGCACACTGAAGCTTTCTTT	CATSPEQGRHTEAFF
TRBD1	TRBV5-1	NA	TRBJ1-4	TGCGCCAGCAGCTTCTCCACCCAGGGGGGAAACGAAAAACTGTTTTTT	CASSFSTQGGNEKLFF
TRBD1	TRBV19	NA	TRBJ1-1	TGTGCCAGTAGTAATCAGGGACAGGTAAACACTGAAGCTTTCTTT	CASSNQGQVNTEAFF
NA	TRBV5-6	NA	TRBJ2-2	TGTGCCAGCAGCCCCGGGACCAACCGGGAGCTGTTTTTT	CASSPGTNRELFF
NA	TRBV5-5	once	TRBJ1-6	TGTGCCAGCAGCACCGGAGGGAATCTCCACTTT	CASSTGGNLHF
NA	TRBV9	NA	TRBJ1-3	TGTGCCAGCAGCGCCTCACTTGGAAACACCATATATTTT	CASSASLGNTIYF
NA	TRBV19	NA	TRBJ2-3	TGTGCCAGCCGCGCGGCGGTCTTCCGGGATACGCAGTATTTT	CASRAAVFRDTQYF
TRBD1	TRBV5-6	NA	TRBJ2-7	TGTGCCAGCAGCCCCAGACAGGGTTCCTACGAGCAGTACTTC	CASSPRQGSYEQYF
NA	TRBV7-9	NA	TRBJ2-3	TGTGCCAGCAGCCCCGGGGCGCAAGATACGCAGTATTTT	CASSPGAQDTQYF
NA	TRBV6-5	NA	TRBJ2-1	TGTGCCAGCAGTTACTCTCCCTTTCCGGGCCATGAGCAGTTCTTC	CASSYSPFPGHEQFF
TRBD2	TRBV4-2	NA	TRBJ2-2	TGTGCCAGCAGCCAGCTAGCGGGGGGCCGGGACACCGGGGAGCTGTTTTTT	CASSQLAGGRDTGELFF
NA	TRBV21-1	NA	TRBJ2-6	TGTGCCAGCAGCAAAGGGGGGACAGGGCGCTCTGGGGCCAACGTCCTGACTTTC	CASSKGGTGRSGANVLTF
TRBD1	TRBV7-2	NA	TRBJ2-7	TGTGCCAGCAGCACCCTTGGGACAGGTTCCTACGAGCAGTACTTC	CASSTLGTGSYEQYF
TRBD1	TRBV15	once	TRBJ1-1	TGTGCCACCAGCAGAGCCGGGACAGGGAACACTGAAGCTTTCTTT	CATSRAGTGNTEAFF
NA	TRBV2	NA	TRBJ1-2	TGTGCCAGCAGTACACAGGGCTATGGCTACACCTTC	CASSTQGYGYTF
TRBD1	TRBV5-6	NA	TRBJ1-3	TGTGCCAGCAGCCGCGTTACAGGGGGTGGAAACACCATATATTTT	CASSRVTGGGNTIYF
TRBD2	TRBV5-4	NA	TRBJ2-5	TGTGCCAGCAGCTCCTTACCTGGAAGCGGGGCCTTGGAGACCCAGTACTTC	CASSSLPGSGALETQYF
NA	TRBV5-1	once	TRBJ2-1	TGCGCCAGCAGCTTGGAGGGGACGGATTACAATGAGCAGTTCTTC	CASSLEGTDYNEQFF
TRBD1	TRBV6-5	NA	TRBJ1-1	TGTGCCAGCCGACGGGACAGGGGAGGGAACACTGAAGCTTTCTTT	CASRRDRGGNTEAFF
NA	TRBV18	NA	TRBJ1-5	TGTGCCAGCTCACGACAGGACTTTCAGCCCCAGCATTTT	CASSRQDFQPQHF
TRBD1	TRBV10-2	NA	TRBJ2-7	TGCGCCAGCAGTGAGTCGACTGACCGAGGACAGGGGAAGGCCTACGAGCAGTACTTC	CASSESTDRGQGKAYEQYF
NA	TRBV11-2	NA	TRBJ2-7	TGTGCCAGCACCGACAGTCACCTGGCCTACGAGCAGTACTTC	CASTDSHLAYEQYF
NA	TRBV6-5	NA	TRBJ2-7	TGTGCCAGCAGTTATGGGGACACAAGCTCCTACGAGCAGTACTTC	CASSYGDTSSYEQYF
TRBD1	TRBV30	few	TRBJ1-6	TGTGCCTGGAGTACATTGGACAGGCCCCTCCACTTT	CAWSTLDRPLHF
TRBD1	TRBV6-5	NA	TRBJ1-1	TGTGCCAGCAGTAAACCCGGGACAGTCTCTGAAGCTTTCTTT	CASSKPGTVSEAFF
TRBD2	TRBV6-4	NA	TRBJ2-7	TGTGCCAGCAGTGAACCTGCTGGGAGCGGGGTCTACTACGAGCAGTACTTC	CASSEPAGSGVYYEQYF
TRBD1	TRBV29-1	few	TRBJ1-2	TGCAGCGTTGAACCCCGACAGGGCCCTAGGGGCTACACCTTC	CSVEPRQGPRGYTF
TRBD1	TRBV5-6	NA	TRBJ2-1	TGTGCCAGCAGCCCCGGACAGGGAAGCTGGCGGGCCTACAATGAGCAGTTCTTC	CASSPGQGSWRAYNEQFF
NA	TRBV2	NA	TRBJ1-2	TGTGCCAGCAGTGAAGGGACATCAATCTATGGCTACACCTTC	CASSEGTSIYGYTF